These T cell receptor beta chains were read from a single sample in a study of kidney transplant recipient with SARS-CoV-2 infection. TCRdb ran MiXCR on the reads and lists one entry per CDR3 protein. This sample has approximately 250,000 distinct CDR3 sequences, with 25% to 30% found just once. This specimen consisted of a blood sample, obtained at baseline and on day 111 from a kidney transplant recipient. The receptors were gathered from a male patient aged 30 to 40 who had COVID-19 and was a kidney transplant recipient. Some T cells may have originated in the graft donor. CDR3s include the opening cysteine and the closing phenylalanine or tryptophan. Each record gives: CDR3 protein, CDR3 DNA, D gene, V gene, clone size, J gene. D genes are given only for firm matches. Clone size is stated in some rows and not others, as once, few, many or a class when expanded.

cdr3_aa: CASNDRHPRKTYGYTF; cdr3_nt: TGTGCCAGCAACGACCGTCATCCACGAAAGACCTATGGCTACACCTTC; d_call: NA; v_call: TRBV5-8; clone_size: NA; j_call: TRBJ1-2
cdr3_aa: CASSWGELRTDTQYF; cdr3_nt: TGCGCCAGCAGCTGGGGAGAGTTACGCACAGATACGCAGTATTTT; d_call: NA; v_call: TRBV5-1; clone_size: few; j_call: TRBJ2-3
cdr3_aa: CSATDRRYQSSYNSPLHF; cdr3_nt: TGCAGTGCTACGGACAGACGATACCAGAGCTCCTATAATTCACCCCTCCACTTT; d_call: NA; v_call: TRBV20-1; clone_size: few; j_call: TRBJ1-6
cdr3_aa: CASSYQGHGYTF; cdr3_nt: TGTGCCAGCAGTTATCAGGGGCATGGCTACACCTTC; d_call: NA; v_call: TRBV6-8; clone_size: many; j_call: TRBJ1-2
cdr3_aa: CASSQTVTGEWADTQYF; cdr3_nt: TGTGCCAGCAGCCAGACAGTTACAGGGGAGTGGGCAGATACGCAGTATTTT; d_call: TRBD1; v_call: TRBV3-1; clone_size: many; j_call: TRBJ2-3
cdr3_aa: CASRLAGTSVIEQFF; cdr3_nt: TGTGCCAGCAGACTCGCCGGGACTAGCGTTATTGAGCAGTTCTTC; d_call: TRBD2; v_call: TRBV5-6; clone_size: many; j_call: TRBJ2-1
cdr3_aa: CSTTWGGTGTQYF; cdr3_nt: TGCAGTACCACCTGGGGGGGGACGGGGACCCAGTACTTC; d_call: TRBD2; v_call: TRBV29-1; clone_size: NA; j_call: TRBJ2-5
cdr3_aa: CASSLDRAVLDTQYF; cdr3_nt: TGTGCCAGCAGTTTAGACAGGGCGGTCTTAGATACGCAGTATTTT; d_call: TRBD1; v_call: TRBV28; clone_size: NA; j_call: TRBJ2-3
cdr3_aa: CGSFRGDSRKTYGYTF; cdr3_nt: TGTGGCAGTTTCCGTGGTGATAGCCGAAAGACCTATGGCTACACCTTC; d_call: NA; v_call: TRBV8-2; clone_size: many; j_call: TRBJ1-2
cdr3_aa: CASSLLHSALHF; cdr3_nt: TGTGCCAGCAGCCTCCTTCATTCGGCCCTCCACTTT; d_call: NA; v_call: TRBV7-9; clone_size: many; j_call: TRBJ1-6
cdr3_aa: CASDSGRQGSYEQYF; cdr3_nt: TGTGCCAGCGACTCAGGACGCCAAGGGTCCTACGAGCAGTACTTC; d_call: NA; v_call: TRBV5-8; clone_size: many; j_call: TRBJ2-7
cdr3_aa: CASSPYGGHSNTEAFF; cdr3_nt: TGTGCCAGCAGCCCCTATGGGGGACACTCGAACACTGAAGCTTTCTTT; d_call: NA; v_call: TRBV9; clone_size: many; j_call: TRBJ1-1
cdr3_aa: CASSAVCPISIRTEAFF; cdr3_nt: TGTGCCAGCAGCGCTGTGTGTCCCATTTCAATTCGCACTGAAGCTTTCTTT; d_call: NA; v_call: TRBV3-1; clone_size: many; j_call: TRBJ1-1
cdr3_aa: CSARELTSGYNEQFF; cdr3_nt: TGCAGTGCTAGAGAATTAACTAGCGGTTACAATGAGCAGTTCTTC; d_call: TRBD2; v_call: TRBV20-1; clone_size: NA; j_call: TRBJ2-1
cdr3_aa: CATSGTSYPYEQYF; cdr3_nt: TGTGCCACCAGTGGGACTAGCTACCCCTACGAGCAGTACTTC; d_call: TRBD2; v_call: TRBV24-1; clone_size: many; j_call: TRBJ2-7
cdr3_aa: CASSLGGVDTQYF; cdr3_nt: TGTGCCAGCAGTCTCGGGGGGGTAGATACGCAGTATTTT; d_call: TRBD2; v_call: TRBV12-3/TRBV12-4; clone_size: many; j_call: TRBJ2-3
cdr3_aa: CASSDGTGDLETQYF; cdr3_nt: TGTGCCAGCAGTGATGGGACAGGGGATTTAGAGACCCAGTACTTC; d_call: TRBD1; v_call: TRBV6-1; clone_size: many; j_call: TRBJ2-5
cdr3_aa: CSGGGQGNYGYTF; cdr3_nt: TGCAGCGGTGGGGGTCAGGGAAACTATGGCTACACCTTC; d_call: NA; v_call: TRBV29-1; clone_size: many; j_call: TRBJ1-2
cdr3_aa: CSAAPQGSFVSGNTIYF; cdr3_nt: TGCAGTGCTGCACCGCAGGGTTCCTTTGTCTCTGGAAACACCATATATTTT; d_call: NA; v_call: TRBV20-1; clone_size: many; j_call: TRBJ1-3
cdr3_aa: CASSKVRGANTGELFF; cdr3_nt: TGTGCCAGCAGCAAAGTTAGGGGGGCGAACACCGGGGAGCTGTTTTTT; d_call: NA; v_call: TRBV21-1; clone_size: many; j_call: TRBJ2-2
cdr3_aa: CASSVHRLRRKTYGYTF; cdr3_nt: TGCGCCAGCAGTGTTCATCGGCTACGCAGAAAGACCTATGGCTACACCTTC; d_call: NA; v_call: TRBV23-1; clone_size: many; j_call: TRBJ1-2
cdr3_aa: CASSCTSSHGKTYGYTF; cdr3_nt: TGTGCCAGCAGTTGCACAAGCTCACACGGAAAGACCTATGGCTACACCTTC; d_call: NA; v_call: TRBV6-4; clone_size: few; j_call: TRBJ1-2
cdr3_aa: CASSTSSECRKTYGYTF; cdr3_nt: TGTGCCAGCAGTACGTCTTCGGAATGTAGAAAGACCTATGGCTACACCTTC; d_call: NA; v_call: TRBV6-5; clone_size: many; j_call: TRBJ1-2
cdr3_aa: CASTLSGRSGEQYF; cdr3_nt: TGTGCCAGCACCCTTAGCGGGAGGTCCGGCGAGCAGTACTTC; d_call: TRBD2; v_call: TRBV6-5; clone_size: many; j_call: TRBJ2-7
cdr3_aa: CSATSVRGFSRVYTDTQYF; cdr3_nt: TGCAGTGCTACAAGTGTTAGGGGCTTCTCGCGGGTGTACACAGATACGCAGTATTTT; d_call: NA; v_call: TRBV20-1; clone_size: few; j_call: TRBJ2-3
cdr3_aa: CASKGIHPRKTYGYTF; cdr3_nt: TGTGCCAGCAAGGGGATTCATCCACGAAAGACCTATGGCTACACCTTC; d_call: NA; v_call: TRBV5-8; clone_size: many; j_call: TRBJ1-2
cdr3_aa: CASSLIFTAGKTYGYTF; cdr3_nt: TGTGCCAGCAGTTTAATTTTCACAGCAGGAAAGACCTATGGCTACACCTTC; d_call: NA; v_call: TRBV12-3/TRBV12-4; clone_size: many; j_call: TRBJ1-2
cdr3_aa: CASSRRWVVRKTYGYTF; cdr3_nt: TGTGCCAGCAGCAGGCGCTGGGTCGTTAGAAAGACCTATGGCTACACCTTC; d_call: NA; v_call: TRBV16; clone_size: many; j_call: TRBJ1-2
cdr3_aa: CASSFTGTGGYEQYF; cdr3_nt: TGCGCCAGCAGCTTCACCGGGACAGGGGGATACGAGCAGTACTTC; d_call: TRBD1; v_call: TRBV5-1; clone_size: many; j_call: TRBJ2-7
cdr3_aa: CASSVEAGTPQETQYF; cdr3_nt: TGTGCCAGCAGCGTAGAGGCGGGAACTCCTCAAGAGACCCAGTACTTC; d_call: NA; v_call: TRBV9; clone_size: NA; j_call: TRBJ2-5
cdr3_aa: CASSLGPDRQYF; cdr3_nt: TGTGCCAGCAGCTTGGGCCCGGACAGGCAGTACTTC; d_call: NA; v_call: TRBV5-4; clone_size: many; j_call: TRBJ2-7
cdr3_aa: CASSVSGANQPQHF; cdr3_nt: TGTGCCAGTAGTGTGTCAGGGGCTAATCAGCCCCAGCATTTT; d_call: NA; v_call: TRBV19; clone_size: many; j_call: TRBJ1-5
cdr3_aa: CSMEWDYTYEQYF; cdr3_nt: TGCAGCATGGAGTGGGACTATACCTACGAGCAGTACTTC; d_call: TRBD2; v_call: TRBV20-1; clone_size: many; j_call: TRBJ2-7
cdr3_aa: CASRSRDRSRTSGHYSYEQYF; cdr3_nt: TGTGCCAGCAGATCCCGGGACAGGAGCCGGACTAGCGGGCATTACTCCTACGAGCAGTACTTC; d_call: TRBD2; v_call: TRBV6-1; clone_size: many; j_call: TRBJ2-7
cdr3_aa: CASSGQTGSGNTIYF; cdr3_nt: TGCGCCAGCAGCGGTCAAACAGGGTCCGGAAACACCATATATTTT; d_call: NA; v_call: TRBV5-1; clone_size: many; j_call: TRBJ1-3
cdr3_aa: CASSYGSPSYEQYF; cdr3_nt: TGTGCCAGCAGCTACGGGTCTCCGAGCTACGAGCAGTACTTC; d_call: NA; v_call: TRBV27; clone_size: many; j_call: TRBJ2-7
cdr3_aa: CASRDKSVRKTYGYTF; cdr3_nt: TGCGCCAGCCGCGACAAATCGGTTCGAAAGACCTATGGCTACACCTTC; d_call: NA; v_call: TRBV5-1; clone_size: few; j_call: TRBJ1-2
cdr3_aa: CASRWTSGRLLQYF; cdr3_nt: TGTGCCAGCAGGTGGACTAGCGGGAGACTCTTGCAGTACTTC; d_call: TRBD2; v_call: TRBV6-6; clone_size: many; j_call: TRBJ2-7
cdr3_aa: CASNGEATGNTIYF; cdr3_nt: TGTGCCAGTAATGGGGAAGCGACTGGAAACACCATATATTTT; d_call: NA; v_call: TRBV19; clone_size: many; j_call: TRBJ1-3
cdr3_aa: CASSLGPSMRKTYGYTF; cdr3_nt: TGTGCCAGCAGTCTTGGGCCCTCTATGCGAAAGACCTATGGCTACACCTTC; d_call: NA; v_call: TRBV6-1; clone_size: many; j_call: TRBJ1-2
cdr3_aa: CASTVGGRSNSPLHF; cdr3_nt: TGTGCCAGCACCGTGGGAGGGAGATCTAATTCACCCCTCCACTTT; d_call: NA; v_call: TRBV2; clone_size: many; j_call: TRBJ1-6
cdr3_aa: CASSPDRVNEQYF; cdr3_nt: TGTGCCAGCAGCCCTGACAGGGTGAACGAGCAGTACTTC; d_call: TRBD1; v_call: TRBV12-3/TRBV12-4; clone_size: many; j_call: TRBJ2-7
cdr3_aa: CASSQGPRQETQYF; cdr3_nt: TGCGCCAGCAGCCAGGGACCCCGCCAAGAGACCCAGTACTTC; d_call: NA; v_call: TRBV4-1; clone_size: many; j_call: TRBJ2-5
cdr3_aa: CASSSQTENEKLFF; cdr3_nt: TGTGCCAGCAGTTCTCAGACCGAGAATGAAAAACTGTTTTTT; d_call: NA; v_call: TRBV28; clone_size: NA; j_call: TRBJ1-4
cdr3_aa: CASSFGGTRPTGELFF; cdr3_nt: TGCGCCAGCAGCTTCGGGGGGACCAGACCGACCGGGGAGCTGTTTTTT; d_call: TRBD2; v_call: TRBV5-1; clone_size: many; j_call: TRBJ2-2